These 3 T cell receptor beta chains share one sample of origin, sequenced in a study of siplizumab effects on memory and regulatory T cells. Sequencing was performed with immunoSEQ multiplex PCR; in TCRdb, only in-frame clones are kept and a portion is missing. Found here are approximately 94,000 clones, 95% to 97% of them singletons; the top ten hold under 0.04%. Sequenced sample: naive CD4+ T cells sorted from blood. The source is a human donor in good health.

The chain links TRBV18 to TRBJ2-5; the D gene is possibly TRBD2 (7 bases). Germline V gene data show CDR1 as KGHSH and CDR2 as LQKENI. The CDR3 spans 13 residues. The V and J ends lost 0 bases and 7 bases respectively, with 9 bases between them. The CDR3 reads CASSPPGGATQYF. Written as DNA, the CDR3 is TGTGCCAGCTCACCACCGGGGGGGGCGACCCAGTACTTC.

This chain uses TRBV10-3 with TRBJ2-5; a possible D gene is TRBD2 (5 bases). CDR1 and CDR2 from the germline V gene are ENHRY and SYGVKD. The CDR3 runs 13 residues. V lost 0 bases and J 5 bases, leaving 7 bases between the germline ends. The CDR3 nucleotides are TGTGCCATCAGTGAGTCGAGGGTGGAGACCCAGTACTTC. Its protein product is CAISESRVETQYF.

The chain is built from TRBV30 and TRBJ1-2; 12 bases align to TRBD1. The germline CDR1 and CDR2 sequences are GTSNPN and SVGIG (reference sequence). The CDR3 consists of 15 residues. V shed 2 bases, J shed 7 bases, and the junction held 8 bases outside the gene matches. The CDR3 is CAWSTGGTGGPGYTF. CDR3 DNA sequence: TGTGCCTGGAGTACGGGAGGGACAGGGGGCCCTGGCTACACCTTC.